This TCR beta chain was identified during a study of T cell repertoires in cytomegalovirus infection. Study details: Shared public TCR beta signatures pointed to both CMV infection and a matching HLA type. Study findings and constraints: Frequencies of public TCR beta families were cumulated, and this identified carriers of CMV plus the relevant HLA. HLA-C-restricted CMV clonotypes gave the most frequent clonotype in two of eight donors.

Trimming took 1 base from V and 4 from J, leaving 7 bases between them. The CDR3 has 14 residues. Germline loops: CDR1 MNHEY, CDR2 SMNVEV (reference sequence). This clonotype occurred a few times. Its antigen is unidentified. TCRdb independently ran MiXCR on the reads; one entry per CDR3 protein. The table lists 150,000 to 200,000 distinct CDR3 sequences, roughly 9% of them singletons. This TCR was recovered from a human donor in good health (CMV status not recorded). Some clones in this sample may be carry-over from other donors' samples. Material for sequencing was PBMCs. The chain combines TRBV27 with TRBJ2-2, with a possible D match to TRBD1 (5 bases). The CDR3 loop is CASSLFRGTGELFF. In DNA, the CDR3 is TGTGCCAGCAGTTTATTTAGGGGCACCGGGGAGCTGTTTTTT.